A selection of T cell receptor beta chains follows, all from one sample in a study of long-term antiretroviral therapy in people with HIV. The data were produced by immunoSEQ multiplex PCR, yet TCRdb's version contains in-frame clones alone and is incomplete. This sample yields roughly 19,000 clones, of which over 80% are seen a single time; 7% to 9% belongs to the top ten. The sequenced sample was unsorted PBMCs, obtained 1.2 years after starting antiretroviral therapy. These receptors all stem from a middle-aged woman with HIV. CDR3s include the opening cysteine and the closing phenylalanine or tryptophan. A D gene is named only where the DNA matches it firmly. The listing skips clone size in some rows; elsewhere it reads once, few, many or a size class.

J gene | clone size | V gene | D gene | CDR3 DNA | CDR3 protein
TRBJ2-2 | - | TRBV7-2 | - | TGTGCCAGCAGCTTAGAGGCGGCGGGCGGGGAGCTGTTTTTT | CASSLEAAGGELFF
TRBJ1-4 | once | TRBV7-2 | - | TGTGCCAGCAGCTTGGGATTGTCTAATGAAAAACTGTTTTTT | CASSLGLSNEKLFF
TRBJ2-1 | - | TRBV29-1 | - | TGCAGCGTTGGTCGCACAGGGTCGGTGCAGGTTAGCTACAATGAGCAGTTCTTC | CSVGRTGSVQVSYNEQFF
TRBJ1-2 | - | TRBV4-1 | TRBD1 | TGCGCCAGCAGCCAAGGCACAGGGGGCGGGAGGGACTATGGCTACACCTTC | CASSQGTGGGRDYGYTF
TRBJ1-2 | - | TRBV18 | - | TGTGCCAGCTCGCGGGGCAGCCTGTTGATTGCTAACTATGGCTACACCTTC | CASSRGSLLIANYGYTF
TRBJ1-1 | few | TRBV4-1 | TRBD1 | TGCGCCAGCAGCCAAGATAAGGGACAGACGAACACTGAAGCTTTCTTT | CASSQDKGQTNTEAFF
TRBJ1-4 | - | TRBV6-1 | TRBD1 | TGTGCCAGCATCTGGCAGGGGGTAACTAATGAAAAACTGTTTTTT | CASIWQGVTNEKLFF
TRBJ2-7 | few | TRBV19 | TRBD2 | TGTGCCAGTAGTACTCTAGCGGGCTACTACGAGCAGTACTTC | CASSTLAGYYEQYF
TRBJ2-7 | - | TRBV28 | - | TGTGCCATCGCGGACGGACCCTACGAGCAGTACTTC | CAIADGPYEQYF
TRBJ2-7 | - | TRBV9 | - | TGTGCCAGCAGCGTAGGTGTTAGCGCGCAGTACTTC | CASSVGVSAQYF
TRBJ2-3 | - | TRBV5-1 | - | TGCGCCAGCAGCTTGAACCCGGCTAGCACAGATACGCAGTATTTT | CASSLNPASTDTQYF
TRBJ2-7 | - | TRBV11-2 | TRBD1 | TGTGCCAGCAGCATGGGTACGACAGGGGAGAAGCAGTACTTC | CASSMGTTGEKQYF
TRBJ2-1 | - | TRBV4-1 | TRBD2 | TGCGCCAGCAGCCAGACCCCAGGACTAGCGGGGTCCTTAACACTGTACAATGAGCAGTTCTTC | CASSQTPGLAGSLTLYNEQFF
TRBJ2-7 | - | TRBV29-1 | - | TGCAGCGTAAACAGCGAGCAGTACTTC | CSVNSEQYF
TRBJ2-2 | - | TRBV7-3 | - | TGTGCCAGCAGACGGGACTCCTCGCGGGGCGGGGAGCTGTTTTTT | CASRRDSSRGGELFF
TRBJ2-1 | - | TRBV9 | TRBD2 | TGTGCCAGCAGCGGTAGCGGGAGGGCCAGCGATGAGCAGTTCTTC | CASSGSGRASDEQFF
TRBJ2-7 | - | TRBV11-2 | - | TGTGCCAGCAGCTTAGTCGGGACATCAGGCTACGAGCAGTACTTC | CASSLVGTSGYEQYF
TRBJ2-7 | - | TRBV19 | TRBD1 | TGTGCCAGTAGTGGACAGGATGCCTACGAGCAGTACTTC | CASSGQDAYEQYF
TRBJ1-1 | - | TRBV19 | - | TGTGCCACCCTAAGTGGCTTGGCTGAAGCTTTCTTT | CATLSGLAEAFF
TRBJ1-4 | - | TRBV28 | - | TGTGCCAGCAGCTTCACTGAAAAACTGTTTTTT | CASSFTEKLFF
TRBJ1-2 | - | TRBV27 | TRBD1 | TGTGCCAGCAGTTACAGGGGACTAAACTATGGCTACACCTTC | CASSYRGLNYGYTF
TRBJ2-1 | once | TRBV11-3 | - | TGTGCCAGCAGCTTAGGGGGGCCGGGGCACAATGAGCAGTTCTTC | CASSLGGPGHNEQFF
TRBJ2-7 | - | TRBV6-1 | - | TGTGCCAGCAGTGAAGCGAGGGCCCACGAGCAGTACTTC | CASSEARAHEQYF
TRBJ2-6 | once | TRBV7-2 | - | TGTGCCAGCAGCCCTAGATCCTCTGGGGCCAACGTCCTGACTTTC | CASSPRSSGANVLTF
TRBJ2-1 | - | TRBV10-3 | TRBD2 | TGTGCCATCCTAGCGGGAGGTAATGAGCAGTTCTTC | CAILAGGNEQFF
TRBJ1-5 | - | TRBV27 | - | TGTGCCAGCAGTTTAAAAGGGGGTCATCAGCCCCAGCATTTT | CASSLKGGHQPQHF
TRBJ2-3 | - | TRBV19 | - | TGTGCCAGTAGTATAGACAGAACAGATACGCAGTATTTT | CASSIDRTDTQYF
TRBJ2-2 | once | TRBV7-2 | TRBD2 | TGTGCCAGCAGCTTACGGGAGGGCTCCGGGGAGCTGTTTTTT | CASSLREGSGELFF
TRBJ2-3 | - | TRBV5-1 | - | TGCGCCAGCGGGCCCGTTGGGGATACGCAGTATTTT | CASGPVGDTQYF
TRBJ2-7 | - | TRBV7-2 | - | TGTGCCAGCAGCTTAGACCTTGGCGGGACCCCCTACGAGCAGTACTTC | CASSLDLGGTPYEQYF
TRBJ2-1 | - | TRBV5-1 | - | TGCGCCAGCAGCGGCAGGGAATCCTACAATGAGCAGTTCTTC | CASSGRESYNEQFF
TRBJ1-2 | - | TRBV5-1 | - | TGCGCCAGCAGCTTGGCGCAGGGGCCCTATGGCTACACCTTC | CASSLAQGPYGYTF
TRBJ1-1 | - | TRBV19 | TRBD1 | TGTGCCAGTACCTTGGGACAGGGAATGGACACTGAAGCTTTCTTT | CASTLGQGMDTEAFF
TRBJ2-3 | once | TRBV5-4 | - | TGTGCCAGCAGCTTGGCCCCTAGTTACGGAGATACGCAGTATTTT | CASSLAPSYGDTQYF
TRBJ2-7 | - | TRBV5-1 | TRBD2 | TGCGCCAGCACCCCGGGACTAGCGGGGTCCTACGAGCAGTACTTC | CASTPGLAGSYEQYF
TRBJ1-2 | - | TRBV27 | - | TGTGCCAGCATGGGGGGCGCGTGGGACTATGGCTACACCTTC | CASMGGAWDYGYTF
TRBJ2-1 | - | TRBV5-8 | - | TGTGCCAGCAGCTTGGCGGTGAGGCCCTCCGAGGATGAGCAGTTCTTC | CASSLAVRPSEDEQFF
TRBJ2-7 | once | TRBV28 | - | TGTGCCAGCAGTCTAGGGGCCAGGCACTACGAGCAGTACTTC | CASSLGARHYEQYF
TRBJ1-1 | few | TRBV18 | - | TGTGCCAGCTCACCAGGGACCGATAACACTGAAGCTTTCTTT | CASSPGTDNTEAFF
TRBJ2-5 | - | TRBV28 | - | TGTGCCAGCAGTCTCCTTATGCAAGAGACCCAGTACTTC | CASSLLMQETQYF
TRBJ2-3 | - | TRBV6-5 | - | TGTGCCAGCCAGCTTCAGGGGGGTCGCACAGATACGCAGTATTTT | CASQLQGGRTDTQYF
TRBJ2-4 | once | TRBV6-5 | - | TGTGCCAGCAGTAACCGGGACCTTCAAAACATTCAGTACTTC | CASSNRDLQNIQYF
TRBJ2-7 | - | TRBV4-1 | TRBD2 | TGCGCCAGCAGCCAAGTACGTCTAGCGGGAGTAAGGTCGGAGGAGCAGTACTTC | CASSQVRLAGVRSEEQYF
TRBJ1-4 | - | TRBV4-1 | TRBD1 | TGCGCCAGCACTACAGGGGTTGAAAAACTGTTTTTT | CASTTGVEKLFF
TRBJ2-7 | - | TRBV11-3 | - | TGTGCCAGCAGCTTAGATGATAACGAGCAGTACTTC | CASSLDDNEQYF
TRBJ1-4 | - | TRBV28 | - | TGTGCCAGCAGAGGGTCGAATGGGTTAGGGAATGAAAAACTGTTTTTT | CASRGSNGLGNEKLFF
TRBJ2-1 | - | TRBV28 | - | TGTGCCAGCTGTTCTTCGGTTCGATACGATGAGCAGTTCTTC | CASCSSVRYDEQFF
TRBJ2-7 | - | TRBV6-6 | - | TGTGCCAGCAGCCGGGGCAGGTCCTCCCTCTCCTACGAGCAGTACTTC | CASSRGRSSLSYEQYF
TRBJ2-2 | - | TRBV27 | - | TGTGCCAGCAGTTTCGGAGACACCACCGGGGAGCTGTTTTTT | CASSFGDTTGELFF
TRBJ1-2 | - | TRBV7-9 | - | TGTGCCAGCAGCTTAGTCAGCCATAATGGCTACACCTTC | CASSLVSHNGYTF
TRBJ1-2 | few | TRBV2 | - | TGTGCCAGCAGTGAACCTGGAGCAGGGGACTATGGCTACACCTTC | CASSEPGAGDYGYTF
TRBJ2-2 | few | TRBV7-6 | TRBD1 | TGTGCCAGCAGCCCGAGGACAGGCGGGGAGCTGTTTTTT | CASSPRTGGELFF
TRBJ1-2 | - | TRBV4-1 | - | TGCGCCAGCAGCCAGGGGGGGGGCAGTTTCCCCGGCTACACCTTC | CASSQGGGSFPGYTF
TRBJ2-7 | - | TRBV20-1 | - | TGCAGTGCAGGGACCCTCTACGAGCAGTACTTC | CSAGTLYEQYF
TRBJ2-2 | - | TRBV4-1 | TRBD1 | TGCGCCAGCAGCCCACCGGGACAGGGTTTTACCGGGGAGCTGTTTTTT | CASSPPGQGFTGELFF
TRBJ1-5 | few | TRBV4-2 | - | TGTGCCAGCAGCCAGGTCGGTAGCAATCAGCCCCAGCATTTT | CASSQVGSNQPQHF
TRBJ2-7 | - | TRBV18 | - | TGTGCCAGCTCACCACCGTCCTACGAGCAGTACTTC | CASSPPSYEQYF
TRBJ2-7 | - | TRBV19 | - | TGTGCCAGTAGTGCCGGACAGAGGACCTACGAGCAGTACTTC | CASSAGQRTYEQYF
TRBJ2-1 | - | TRBV19 | - | TGTGCCAGTAGTATGGTTAATGAGGGACCGGGGCAGTTCTTC | CASSMVNEGPGQFF